These T cell receptor beta chains were read from a single sample in a study of T cell changes during pregnancy in multiple sclerosis. Repertoires were generated with immunoSEQ multiplex PCR, while TCRdb's copy carries only in-frame clones and drops some. The data show under 70,000 clones, with about 89% seen just once and under 0.6% held by the top ten. The sequencing used CD4+ T cells from peripheral blood mononuclear cells, collected after pregnancy. These receptors were obtained from a female donor in good health, enrolled as a control in a pregnancy study. Each CDR3 is given with its conserved first and last residue. A D gene is named only where the DNA matches it firmly. Size is omitted from some rows. Given values are once, few, many or a class for expanded clones.

CDR3 protein	CDR3 DNA	D gene	J gene	clone size	V gene
CASSPHDRRMAGNTIYF	TGTGCCAGCAGCCCCCACGACAGGAGAATGGCTGGAAACACCATATATTTT	-	TRBJ1-3	-	TRBV7-2
CAMGLAGNEQFF	TGTGCCATGGGACTAGCGGGCAATGAGCAGTTCTTC	TRBD2	TRBJ2-1	-	TRBV10-3
CASSETGMSLRAFF	TGTGCCAGCAGTGAAACAGGGATGAGTTTGAGAGCTTTCTTT	-	TRBJ1-1	-	TRBV6-1
CASSRTGGVNYGYTF	TGTGCCAGCAGCCGTACAGGGGGCGTCAACTATGGCTACACCTTC	TRBD1	TRBJ1-2	-	TRBV11-2
CASSPETSRRSNEQFF	TGTGCCAGCAGCCCCGAGACTAGCAGGAGGAGCAATGAGCAGTTCTTC	TRBD2	TRBJ2-1	once	TRBV4-2
CASSLAATLYGNTIYF	TGTGCCAGCAGCTTGGCCGCGACTCTCTATGGAAACACCATATATTTT	-	TRBJ1-3	-	TRBV5-6
CASSSLAENTGELFF	TGTGCCAGCAGCTCACTAGCGGAGAACACCGGGGAGCTGTTTTTT	TRBD2	TRBJ2-2	-	TRBV5-6
CASSLGLGPFTYNEQFF	TGTGCCAGCAGCTTAGGCCTGGGGCCTTTCACCTACAATGAGCAGTTCTTC	-	TRBJ2-1	-	TRBV13
CASSLAWGLEAFF	TGCGCCAGCAGCTTGGCCTGGGGGCTAGAAGCTTTCTTT	-	TRBJ1-1	-	TRBV5-1
CASSAQGPGDEQYF	TGTGCCAGCAGTGCACAGGGTCCCGGGGACGAGCAGTACTTC	-	TRBJ2-7	once	TRBV6-6
CASSQVPSGGAETQYF	TGTGCCAGCAGCCAAGTGCCTAGCGGGGGGGCTGAGACCCAGTACTTC	TRBD2	TRBJ2-5	-	TRBV4-2
CASSLVGVAGYEQYF	TGTGCCAGCAGCTTGGTCGGGGTAGCGGGGTACGAGCAGTACTTC	TRBD2	TRBJ2-7	-	TRBV7-2
CASSSGALYEQYF	TGTGCCAGCAGCTCAGGGGCCCTCTACGAGCAGTACTTC	-	TRBJ2-7	-	TRBV25-1
CASSPTLAGVTDTQYF	TGTGCCAGCAGCCCAACCCTAGCGGGGGTAACAGATACGCAGTATTTT	TRBD2	TRBJ2-3	-	TRBV9
CASSLQIRSYPDNEQFF	TGTGCCAGTAGTCTTCAAATACGGAGTTACCCTGACAATGAGCAGTTCTTC	-	TRBJ2-1	-	TRBV19
CASSIPGQPETGDEQFF	TGTGCCAGTAGTATTCCGGGACAGCCAGAAACAGGCGATGAGCAGTTCTTC	TRBD1	TRBJ2-1	-	TRBV19
CASTFGGKTYEQYF	TGTGCCAGCACGTTCGGAGGGAAAACCTACGAGCAGTACTTC	-	TRBJ2-7	once	TRBV6-1
CASSLGGRVDNEQFF	TGTGCCAGCAGCTTAGGCGGCAGGGTAGACAATGAGCAGTTCTTC	-	TRBJ2-1	-	TRBV7-9
CATSTDRVTDTQYF	TGTGCCACCAGCACCGACAGGGTAACAGATACGCAGTATTTT	TRBD1	TRBJ2-3	-	TRBV15
CAWSTGTASYEQYF	TGTGCCTGGAGTACCGGGACTGCCTCCTACGAGCAGTACTTC	-	TRBJ2-7	-	TRBV30
CASSLDRGNRYF	TGTGCCAGCAGCTTAGATAGGGGGAATCGGTACTTC	-	TRBJ2-7	-	TRBV7-9
CASSYTSSGNQPQHF	TGCGCCAGCAGCTACACTAGCAGTGGCAATCAGCCCCAGCATTTT	-	TRBJ1-5	-	TRBV4-1
CASSLHSNQPQHF	TGTGCCAGCAGCTTACATAGCAATCAGCCCCAGCATTTT	-	TRBJ1-5	-	TRBV11-2
CASSAVGPGELFF	TGTGCCAGCAGCGCCGTGGGCCCGGGGGAGCTGTTTTTT	-	TRBJ2-2	-	TRBV9
CASSLGRLGGYTF	TGTGCCAGCAGCTTAGGGAGGTTGGGTGGCTACACCTTC	-	TRBJ1-2	once	TRBV7-2
CASSDSAGANTEAFF	TGTGCCAGCAGTGACTCCGCAGGGGCTAACACTGAAGCTTTCTTT	-	TRBJ1-1	-	TRBV25-1
CASSEALAGGADTQYF	TGTGCCAGCAGTGAAGCATTAGCGGGGGGGGCTGATACGCAGTATTTT	TRBD2	TRBJ2-3	-	TRBV6-1
CASTPGPLDNSPLHF	TGTGCCAGCACCCCAGGGCCCCTTGATAATTCACCCCTCCACTTT	-	TRBJ1-6	-	TRBV5-4
CASSEALRGLGVLGNQPQHF	TGTGCCAGCAGTGAAGCGCTAAGGGGGTTGGGGGTCCTTGGCAATCAGCCCCAGCATTTT	-	TRBJ1-5	once	TRBV2
CASSFRGSDTEAFF	TGTGCCAGCAGTTTTAGGGGAAGTGACACTGAAGCTTTCTTT	-	TRBJ1-1	-	TRBV6-1
CASSSGGQINSPLHF	TGTGCCAGTAGTTCAGGGGGACAGATTAATTCACCCCTCCACTTT	TRBD1	TRBJ1-6	-	TRBV19
CAWRWGPLYEQYF	TGTGCCTGGAGGTGGGGGCCTCTCTACGAGCAGTACTTC	-	TRBJ2-7	-	TRBV30
CASSALAGGLEDEQFF	TGTGCCAGCAGTGCTTTAGCGGGGGGGCTTGAGGATGAGCAGTTCTTC	TRBD2	TRBJ2-1	-	TRBV25-1
CASSPTGTYEQYF	TGTGCCAGCTCACCGACAGGGACCTACGAGCAGTACTTC	TRBD1	TRBJ2-7	-	TRBV18
CASSVTGSLYGYTF	TGTGCCAGCAGTGTGACCGGGTCTCTCTATGGCTACACCTTC	-	TRBJ1-2	-	TRBV6-5
CAWNAGENGETQYF	TGTGCCTGGAACGCGGGGGAAAATGGGGAGACCCAGTACTTC	TRBD2	TRBJ2-5	-	TRBV30
CASRDRPGNTEAFF	TGTGCCAGCAGGGACAGGCCCGGAAACACTGAAGCTTTCTTT	TRBD1	TRBJ1-1	-	TRBV6-1
CASSLYSTGYGYEQYF	TGTGCCAGCAGCTTATACTCGACAGGCTATGGTTACGAGCAGTACTTC	-	TRBJ2-7	-	TRBV11-1
CASSTRTASYGYTF	TGTGCCAGTAGTACCCGGACAGCTAGCTATGGCTACACCTTC	-	TRBJ1-2	-	TRBV19
CASSLYRPGQGGHGYTF	TGTGCCAGCAGCTTATACCGACCTGGACAGGGGGGACATGGCTACACCTTC	TRBD1	TRBJ1-2	-	TRBV7-2
CAATGNNQPQHF	TGTGCCGCGACAGGGAATAATCAGCCCCAGCATTTT	TRBD1	TRBJ1-5	-	TRBV28
CASSEFRDADTQYF	TGTGCCAGCAGTGAATTCAGGGATGCAGATACGCAGTATTTT	-	TRBJ2-3	-	TRBV25-1
CASSLVRGGSGEQYF	TGTGCCAGCAGCTTAGTCCGGGGGGGTAGCGGGGAACAGTACTTC	TRBD2	TRBJ2-7	-	TRBV7-2